This T cell receptor beta chain derives from a study of graft-versus-host responses after intestinal transplantation. General study results and limits: Allografts of one patient group, those with graft-donor T cell macrochimerism, had high graft-versus-host to host-versus-graft clonal ratios. Among circulating GvH clones, peak levels were associated with early post-transplant declines in HvG clones. GvH clones detected in recipient marrow included some appearing first in ileum or blood.

Assay: immunoSEQ multiplex PCR; the TCRdb copy retains only in-frame clones and omits some. This table holds about 14,000 clones, 25% to 35% found once. Trimming took off 2 bases at V and 7 bases at J, with 18 bases between the two ends. The germline V gene encodes CDR1 GTSNPN and CDR2 SVGIG (reference sequence). The CDR3 is 16 amino acids. Proliferating CFSE-low CD3+CD4+ and CD3+CD8+ responders were sorted after the reaction. The receptor comes from a human patient who received an intestinal transplant. The gene calls are TRBV30 and TRBJ1-6, with TRBD1 as a possible D gene (6 bases). The source was alloreactive CD4+ T cells from a mixed lymphocyte reaction culture, collected before intestinal transplant. Sample subset: CFSE-low proliferating T cells sorted from approximately 6-day pre-transplant mixed lymphocyte reaction (GvH or HvG direction). The CDR3 region has the DNA TGTGCCTGGAGTCAACTCCTAGGGGGGGGGAATTCACCCCTCCACTTT. Encoded protein: CAWSQLLGGGNSPLHF.